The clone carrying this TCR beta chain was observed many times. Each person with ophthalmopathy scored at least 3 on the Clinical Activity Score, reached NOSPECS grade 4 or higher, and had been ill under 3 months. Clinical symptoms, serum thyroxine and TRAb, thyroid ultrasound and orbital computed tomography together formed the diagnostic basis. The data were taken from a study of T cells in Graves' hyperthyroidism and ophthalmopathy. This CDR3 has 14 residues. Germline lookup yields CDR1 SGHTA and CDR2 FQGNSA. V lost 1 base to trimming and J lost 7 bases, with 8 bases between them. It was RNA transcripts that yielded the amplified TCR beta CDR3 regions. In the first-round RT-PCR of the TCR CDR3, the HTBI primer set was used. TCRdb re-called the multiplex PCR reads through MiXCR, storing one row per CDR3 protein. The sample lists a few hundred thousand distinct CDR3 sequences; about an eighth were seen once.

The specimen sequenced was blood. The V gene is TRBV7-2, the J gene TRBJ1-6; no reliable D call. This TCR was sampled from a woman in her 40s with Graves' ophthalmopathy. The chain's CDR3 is CASSLVQLNSPLHF. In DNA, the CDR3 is TGTGCCAGCAGCTTAGTACAGCTAAATTCACCCCTCCACTTT.